This T cell receptor beta chain was captured in a study of early T cells in non-severe SARS-CoV-2 infection. Study background: With bulk RNA from unsorted whole blood as input, sequencing yielded unpaired chains. Whole-study findings and limits: Clonotype matching in VDJdb favored anti-spike CD8 responses and did not capture private and CD4 specificities.

Unique molecular identifiers tagged individual cDNA molecules. TCRdb analysed the 5' RACE reads with MiXCR anew, one entry per CDR3 protein. Among 70,000 to 85,000 distinct CDR3 sequences, about 12% were seen once, and the ten largest hold approximately 7%. This clonotype was counted a few times. What it recognizes is unknown. CDR1 is SEHNR and CDR2 is FQNEAQ in the germline V gene (reference sequence). V was clipped by 5 bases and J by 8 bases, with 9 bases between them. The CDR3 runs 11 residues. The specimen was whole blood. The chain combines TRBV7-9 with TRBJ1-1; D unresolved. The sequence came from an adult who was a healthcare worker with PCR-confirmed SARS-CoV-2 infection or an uninfected control (not recorded which). For the CDR3, the DNA is TGTGCCAGCAGCAGATCCAACGAAGCTTTCTTT. It specifies CASSRSNEAFF. The full variable domain, rest sourced from reference TRBV7-9 and TRBJ1-1, is DTGVSQNPRHKITKRGQNVTFRCDPISEHNRLYWYRQTLGQGPEFLTYFQNEAQLEKSRLLSDRFSAERPKGSFSTLEIQRTEQGDSAMYLCASSRSNEAFFGQGTRLTVV.